Included here is one T cell receptor beta chain sequence, with context. Profiling relied on immunoSEQ multiplex PCR, and the TCRdb table lists in-frame clones only, not all of them. The profile shows roughly 91,000 clones, nearly 90% of them singletons. The entry originates in a study of T cell responses to AZD1222 COVID-19 vaccine. Germline values: CDR1 MNHEY, CDR2 SVGAGI. J lost 4 bases, V lost 2 bases, and 4 bases had no gene match. The CDR3 is 16 residues long. This specimen consisted of peripheral blood, obtained on day 0 of AZD1222 vaccination. The V call is TRBV6-5, the J call TRBJ1-3; 11 positions agree with TRBD1. This sequence originates from an adult in good health. This chain's CDR3 is CASSYSRTGGGNTIYF. The DNA of the CDR3 is TGTGCCAGCAGTTACAGCCGGACAGGGGGCGGAAACACCATATATTTT.